A selection of T cell receptor beta chains follows, all from one sample in a study of pediatric ulcerative colitis. The protocol was immunoSEQ multiplex PCR, while the TCRdb copy is restricted to in-frame clones and leaves out a portion. Among 40,000 to 55,000 clones listed, around 79% were seen once. The material sequenced was gut tissue. These receptors all come from a girl aged 10-17 years with moderate ulcerative colitis. CDR3s include the opening cysteine and the closing phenylalanine or tryptophan. Each record gives: J gene, clone size, D gene, V gene, CDR3 DNA, CDR3 protein. D genes are given only for firm matches. Where a row states a size, it is once, few, many or the class of an expanded clone; other rows omit it.

>TRBJ2-2|few|.|TRBV9
TGTGCCAGCAGAGAGGGGACCACCGGGGAGCTGTTTTTT
CASREGTTGELFF
>TRBJ1-2|.|.|TRBV30
TGTGCCTGGAGTACGGGTAACTATGGCTACACCTTC
CAWSTGNYGYTF
>TRBJ2-7|.|.|TRBV7-9
TGTGCCAGCAGCTCGGGCAGGGACGACGAGCAGTACTTC
CASSSGRDDEQYF
>TRBJ2-3|.|TRBD1|TRBV13
TGTGCCAGCAGATATACAGGGGGCGGCACAGATACGCAGTATTTT
CASRYTGGGTDTQYF
>TRBJ2-1|.|TRBD2|TRBV5-1
TGCGCCAGCAGCTTGCGACTAGCAGTAAATGAGCAGTTCTTC
CASSLRLAVNEQFF
>TRBJ2-1|.|.|TRBV11-1
TGTGCCAGCAGCTCGGGGCTTATCTACAATGAGCAGTTCTTC
CASSSGLIYNEQFF
>TRBJ2-1|.|TRBD1|TRBV11-2
TGTGCCAGCAGCCGAGATACAGGGGGACTTGGTGTTGTTTACAATGAGCAGTTCTTC
CASSRDTGGLGVVYNEQFF
>TRBJ2-3|.|TRBD2|TRBV7-8
TGTGCCAGCAGCTCCGGACTAGCGGGAGCAACGCAGTATTTT
CASSSGLAGATQYF
>TRBJ1-1|.|.|TRBV30
TGTGCCTGGAGTGAGGGATTAGGTGAAGCTTTCTTT
CAWSEGLGEAFF
>TRBJ2-4|.|.|TRBV4-1
TGCGCCAGCAGCCAAGATCGGGGTGAGGTCGGAAACATTCAGTACTTC
CASSQDRGEVGNIQYF
>TRBJ1-6|.|TRBD1|TRBV6-5
TGTGCCAGCAGAGGGACAGGGAATTCACCCCTCCACTTT
CASRGTGNSPLHF
>TRBJ2-2|.|.|TRBV27
TGTGCCAGCAGTTTATCGGGGCGGGATAACACCGGGGAGCTGTTTTTT
CASSLSGRDNTGELFF
>TRBJ2-2|.|.|TRBV5-4
TGTGCCAGCAGCGCATCAATAGGAACCGGGGAGCTGTTTTTT
CASSASIGTGELFF
>TRBJ2-3|.|.|TRBV5-6
TGTGCCAGCAGCGCTGGGAATGGTGGAAGGACAGATACGCAGTATTTT
CASSAGNGGRTDTQYF
>TRBJ1-2|.|TRBD1|TRBV29-1
TGCAGCGTCCCGGGACAGGGGAGAGGAAACTATGGCTACACCTTC
CSVPGQGRGNYGYTF
>TRBJ2-3|.|.|TRBV4-3
TGCGCCAGCAGCCACAGGGGAGAGAGGGGGAGGCCCGACACAGATACGCAGTATTTT
CASSHRGERGRPDTDTQYF
>TRBJ2-1|few|.|TRBV30
TGTGCCTGGAGTGTAGGGCAGGGCAGGGAGGATGAGCAGTTCTTC
CAWSVGQGREDEQFF
>TRBJ1-6|few|.|TRBV4-1
TGCGCCAGCAGCCCAGAGAGCTCCTATAATTCACCCCTCCACTTT
CASSPESSYNSPLHF
>TRBJ2-7|.|TRBD1|TRBV5-6
TGTGCCAGCAGCATCAACCCCGGGACAGGGTACGAGCAGTACTTC
CASSINPGTGYEQYF
>TRBJ1-2|.|TRBD1|TRBV19
TGTGCCAGTAGTACCCGACAGGGGGCTCGATATGGCTACACCTTC
CASSTRQGARYGYTF
>TRBJ1-5|.|.|TRBV21-1
TGTGCCAGCAGCAAGGGCACGGATGAGCCCCAGCATTTT
CASSKGTDEPQHF